Shown below are 11 T cell receptor beta chains from a single sample sequenced in a study of blood T cell repertoires in COVID-19. Produced via immunoSEQ multiplex PCR; TCRdb's table is partial and in-frame only. The sample holds 83,000 or so clones, approximately 86% seen once. Sequenced input: peripheral blood. These receptors all stem from a man at least 80 years old with active or convalescent COVID-19.

The CDR3 is CASSSSSHQPQHF. CDR3 nucleotides: TGTGCCAGCAGTTCCTCCAGTCATCAGCCCCAGCATTTT. This chain joins TRBV6-5 and TRBJ1-5; D gene uncertain. CDR1 MNHEY and CDR2 SVGAGI come from the germline V gene. With 4 bases removed from V and 5 bases from J, the gap between germline ends came to 9 bases. The CDR3 has 13 residues.

The V gene is TRBV4-2, the J gene TRBJ1-6; maybe TRBD1 (5 bases). The CDR3 contains 19 residues. With 1 base removed from V and 1 base from J, the gap between germline ends came to 17 bases. The germline CDR1 and CDR2 sequences are LGHNA and YNFKEQ. In DNA, the CDR3 is TGTGCCAGCAGCCAAGCTCCTCTTTCCGGGGGATCCTATAATTCACCCCTCCACTTT. Translation gives CASSQAPLSGGSYNSPLHF.

The V and J genes are TRBV7-9 and TRBJ1-2; 7 positions agree with TRBD1. Germline V gene lookup returns CDR1 SEHNR and CDR2 FQNEAQ (reference sequence). This CDR3 is 15 amino acids long. J gave up 3 bases and V 7 bases, and 11 bases lay outside the gene matches. The CDR3 nucleotides read TGTGCCAGCACTAAGGAGGAGGGACAGCACTATGGCTACACCTTC. It specifies CASTKEEGQHYGYTF.

For this clone: At one end, the junction sequence differs from germline, possibly due to a read error. Written as DNA, the CDR3 is TGTGCCAGCAGACAATTCCGGGGGGGCACGGATACGCAGTATTTT. It encodes CASRQFRGGTDTQYF. The gene calls are TRBV7-6 and TRBJ2-3; the match to TRBD2 covers 8 bases. This CDR3 region has 15 residues. CDR1 is SGHVS, CDR2 FNYEAQ, per germline.

The chain joins TRBV5-6 to TRBJ1-3, with D possibly matching TRBD1 (5 bases). This CDR3 is 15 amino acids long. V dropped 2 bases and J dropped 0 bases, with 9 bases sitting between them. CDR1 is SGHDT, CDR2 YYEEEE, per germline. The CDR3 DNA sequence: TGTGCCAGCAGCTTTTTAGGGGACTCTGGAAACACCATATATTTT. Amino acids: CASSFLGDSGNTIYF. The full variable domain, completed using reference TRBV5-6 and TRBJ1-3, is DAGVTQSPTHLIKTRGQQVTLRCSPKSGHDTVSWYQQALGQGPQFIFQYYEEEERQRGNFPDRFSGHQFPNYSSELNVNALLLGDSALYLCASSFLGDSGNTIYFGEGSWLTVV.

V usage is TRBV19 and J usage is TRBJ2-6; 7 bases align to TRBD1. CDR3 length: 18 amino acids. With V trimmed by 5 bases and J by 0 bases, 10 bases remained unmatched. The germline CDR1 and CDR2 sequences are LNHDA and SQIVND (reference sequence). The CDR3 DNA is TGTGCCAGTAGTCCCCCCGGGACAGTTAACTCTGGGGCCAACGTCCTGACTTTC. This encodes CASSPPGTVNSGANVLTF.

The V gene is TRBV3-1 (or the pseudogene TRBV3-2), the J gene TRBJ1-4; D unresolved. The CDR3 runs 14 residues. Looked up from germline, CDR1 is LGHDT and CDR2 is YNNKEL (reference sequence). V gave up 4 bases and J gave up 7 bases, with 13 bases separating them. Here the CDR3 reads CASSRDGGTEKLFF. The CDR3 nucleotides are TGTGCCAGCAGCCGTGACGGAGGTACTGAAAAACTGTTTTTT.

This clone was seen just once. The genes are TRBV6-6 and TRBJ2-2, with 7 bases lining up with TRBD1. After removal of 2 bases from V and 0 bases from J, the junction contained 3 bases not matched to a gene. The CDR3 runs 16 residues. Per the germline V gene, CDR1 is MNHNY and CDR2 is SVGAGI (reference sequence). The CDR3 DNA sequence: TGTGCCAGCAGTTACGCCGGGACAGCGAACACCGGGGAGCTGTTTTTT. Translation: CASSYAGTANTGELFF.

This clone was seen a single time. V is TRBV5-5 and J is TRBJ2-5; 14 positions match TRBD2. J gave up 7 bases and V 1 base, and 9 bases lay outside the gene matches. Germline CDR1 SGHKS, CDR2 YYEKEE (reference sequence). This CDR3 has 17 residues. The CDR3 loop reads CASSLWTSGGPGGTQYF. CDR3 DNA sequence: TGTGCCAGCAGCTTGTGGACTAGCGGGGGGCCCGGAGGGACCCAGTACTTC.

The chain links TRBV3-1 (or the pseudogene TRBV3-2) to TRBJ2-5; D is possibly TRBD1 (5 bases). Germline loops: CDR1 LGHDT, CDR2 YNNKEL (reference sequence). V lost 0 bases, J lost 6 bases, and 8 bases lay in between. The CDR3 length is 13 residues. Here the CDR3 reads CASSQEPGKTQYF. CDR3 nucleotides: TGTGCCAGCAGCCAAGAGCCAGGGAAGACCCAGTACTTC.

The V and J genes are TRBV13 and TRBJ2-7; the D gene is possibly TRBD1 (6 bases). From germline, CDR1 is PRHDT and CDR2 FYEKMQ (reference sequence). V lost 0 bases, J lost 1 base, and 13 bases lay in between. CDR3 length equals 16 residues. CDR3 coding DNA: TGTGCCAGCAGCTTAGGCATGGGGGCCATGTCCTACGAGCAGTACGTC. Residues: CASSLGMGAMSYEQYV.